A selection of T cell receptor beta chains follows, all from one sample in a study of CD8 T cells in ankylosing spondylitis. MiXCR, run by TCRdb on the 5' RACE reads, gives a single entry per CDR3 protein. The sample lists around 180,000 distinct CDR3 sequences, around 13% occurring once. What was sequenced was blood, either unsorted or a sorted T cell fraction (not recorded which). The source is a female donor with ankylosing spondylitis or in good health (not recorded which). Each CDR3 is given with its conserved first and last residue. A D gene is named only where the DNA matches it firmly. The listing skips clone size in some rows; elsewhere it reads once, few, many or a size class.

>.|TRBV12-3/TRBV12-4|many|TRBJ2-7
TGTGCCAGCAGACGGGACTCCTACGAGCAGTACTTC
CASRRDSYEQYF
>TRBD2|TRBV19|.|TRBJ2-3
TGTGCCAGTAGTTGGAAATGGACTAGCGCGCCCCCAGATACGCAGTATTTT
CASSWKWTSAPPDTQYF
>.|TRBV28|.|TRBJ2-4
TGTGCCAGCAGTTTAAGGAGCGGCGCGGGCATTCAGTACTTC
CASSLRSGAGIQYF
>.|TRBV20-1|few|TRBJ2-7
TGCAGTGCTAGATACAGGCCATTATTAACCTACGAGCAGTACTTC
CSARYRPLLTYEQYF
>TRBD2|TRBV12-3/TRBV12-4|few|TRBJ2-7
TGTGCCAGCAGTTTACTAGCGGGGGCCTACGAGCAGTACTTC
CASSLLAGAYEQYF
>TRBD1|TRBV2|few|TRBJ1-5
TGTGCCAGCAGTGAACTAACAGGGGGAGGCAATCAGCCCCAGCATTTT
CASSELTGGGNQPQHF
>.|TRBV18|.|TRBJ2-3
TGTGCCAGCTCACTCACTAGTCTTACAGATACGCAGTATTTT
CASSLTSLTDTQYF
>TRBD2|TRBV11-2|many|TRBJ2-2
TGTGCCAGCAGCTTAGTTAGCGGGAGTGGGACCGGGGAGCTGTTTTTT
CASSLVSGSGTGELFF
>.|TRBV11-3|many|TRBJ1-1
TGTGCCAGCAGCTTGGCCAACGTGAACACTGAAGCTTTCTTT
CASSLANVNTEAFF
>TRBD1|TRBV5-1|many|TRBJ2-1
TGCGCCAGCAGCTTGGCCGACAGGGATGAGCAGTTCTTC
CASSLADRDEQFF
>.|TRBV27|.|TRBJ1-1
TGTGCCAGCAGTCCAGCCCTCCCCGGCGAAGCTTTCTTT
CASSPALPGEAFF
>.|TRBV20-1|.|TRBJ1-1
TGCAGTGCTTATGGAGGGGGAAACACTGAAGCTTTCTTT
CSAYGGGNTEAFF
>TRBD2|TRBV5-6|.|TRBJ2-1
TGTGCCAGCAGCATCCGACTAGCGGGACACAATGAGCAGTTCTTC
CASSIRLAGHNEQFF
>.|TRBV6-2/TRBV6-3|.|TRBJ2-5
TGTGCCAGCATTGAGGGACTGACGCCTCAAGAGACCCAGTACTTC
CASIEGLTPQETQYF
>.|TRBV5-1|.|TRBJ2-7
TGCGCCAGCAGCTTGGAAGGGTACAGCGAGCAGTACTTC
CASSLEGYSEQYF
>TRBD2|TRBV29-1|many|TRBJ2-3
TGCAGCGTTAGCGGGAGGTTCGCAGATACGCAGTATTTT
CSVSGRFADTQYF
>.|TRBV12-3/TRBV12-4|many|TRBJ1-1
TGTGCCAGCAGTTTAGCGCTGGGGGTTGGAGACACTGAAGCTTTCTTT
CASSLALGVGDTEAFF
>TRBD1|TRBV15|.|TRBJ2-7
TGTGCCACCAGCAGAGGGGCAGGGGGAACCCCTTTAAGCAGCGAGCAGTACTTC
CATSRGAGGTPLSSEQYF
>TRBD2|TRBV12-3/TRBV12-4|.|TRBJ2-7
TGTGCCAGCAGTTTGGGTTTTTTCGCGGGAGGCCGTGTCGAGCAGTACTTC
CASSLGFFAGGRVEQYF
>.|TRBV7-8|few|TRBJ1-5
TGTGCCAGCAGCTGGAAGACAGACCAGCCCCAGCATTTT
CASSWKTDQPQHF
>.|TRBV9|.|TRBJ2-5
TGTGCCAGCAGCGTAGCATGGGCCAGCCAAGAGACCCAGTACTTC
CASSVAWASQETQYF
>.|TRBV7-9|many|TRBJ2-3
TGTGCCAGCAGCTTAAATGAGTGGGCCCCTGGCACAGATACGCAGTATTTT
CASSLNEWAPGTDTQYF
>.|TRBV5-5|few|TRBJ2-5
TGTGCCAGCAGCTTTTTAGGGGGGGAAAGTACCCAGTACTTC
CASSFLGGESTQYF
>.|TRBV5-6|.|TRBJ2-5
TGTGCCAGCAGCGGGCCCAGCAGGGAAGAGACCCAGTACTTC
CASSGPSREETQYF
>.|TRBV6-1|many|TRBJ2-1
TGTGCCAGCAGTGAAGTGAGTCGCACATTGGATGAGCAGTTCTTC
CASSEVSRTLDEQFF
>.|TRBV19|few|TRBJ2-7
TGTGCCAGTAGCCCGACAGTGGACACCTACGAGCAGTACTTC
CASSPTVDTYEQYF
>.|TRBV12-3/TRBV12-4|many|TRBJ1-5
TGTGCCAGCAGTTTAAAGGACGGCTATCAGCCCCAGCATTTT
CASSLKDGYQPQHF
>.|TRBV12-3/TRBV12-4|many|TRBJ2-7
TGTGCCAGCAGTTGGCGGGACTCCTACGAGCAGTACTTC
CASSWRDSYEQYF
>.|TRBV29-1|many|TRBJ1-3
TGCAGCGTCCAAAGGGGCCAGCGAATGGATTTT
CSVQRGQRMDF
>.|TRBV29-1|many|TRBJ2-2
TGCAGCGTTGGGTTTGCCACCGGGGAGCTGTTTTTT
CSVGFATGELFF
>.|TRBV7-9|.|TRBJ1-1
TGTGCCAGCAGCCGAATGGGGGCAGAAATGAACACTGAAGCTTTCTTT
CASSRMGAEMNTEAFF
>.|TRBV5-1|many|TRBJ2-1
TGCGCCAGCAGCTTGGGCTCTTCCAATGAGCAGTTCTTC
CASSLGSSNEQFF
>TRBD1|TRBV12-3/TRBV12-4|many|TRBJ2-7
TGTGCCAGCAGTTGGGGGACAGGCTACGAGCAGTACTTC
CASSWGTGYEQYF
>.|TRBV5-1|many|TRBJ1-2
TGCGCCAGCAGCCGGACAGCGGATTATGGCTACACCTTC
CASSRTADYGYTF
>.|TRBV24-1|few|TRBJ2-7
TGTGCCACGAGACGGGACTCCCGTAGTGAGCAGTACTTC
CATRRDSRSEQYF
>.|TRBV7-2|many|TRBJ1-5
TGTGCCAGCAGCTTATTCTCGGGGGGTGGGAGCAATCAGCCCCAGCATTTT
CASSLFSGGGSNQPQHF